This T cell receptor (beta chain) was captured in a study of T cell repertoires in cytomegalovirus infection. Study-wide background: CMV epitopes, recently identified HLA-C-restricted and well-studied HLA-B-restricted, were used. Both CMV infection and a matching HLA type were indicated by public TCR beta signatures. The study, taken as a whole, reports: People with CMV and the relevant HLA were identified by cumulative public TCR beta family frequency.

TCRdb fed the reads into MiXCR, producing one record per CDR3 protein. The profile shows hundreds of thousands of distinct CDR3 sequences, roughly a third of them singletons. Germline V gene data show CDR1 as MNHNS and CDR2 as SASEGT. This CDR3 spans 14 amino acids. V lost 3 bases to trimming and J lost 4 bases; unmatched junction nucleotides: 3. To note about this clonotype: Its antigen is undetermined.

The clonotype was recovered from a human donor in good health (CMV status not recorded). Some clones in this sample may be carry-over from other donors' samples. The specimen comprised cultured PBMCs, sampled from culture after CMV antigen stimulation. V usage is TRBV6-1 and J usage is TRBJ1-2, with TRBD1 identical over 9 bases. In nucleotides, the CDR3 is TGTGCCAGCAGTGAGGACAGGGGAACCTATGGCTACACCTTC. Translated, it gives CASSEDRGTYGYTF.